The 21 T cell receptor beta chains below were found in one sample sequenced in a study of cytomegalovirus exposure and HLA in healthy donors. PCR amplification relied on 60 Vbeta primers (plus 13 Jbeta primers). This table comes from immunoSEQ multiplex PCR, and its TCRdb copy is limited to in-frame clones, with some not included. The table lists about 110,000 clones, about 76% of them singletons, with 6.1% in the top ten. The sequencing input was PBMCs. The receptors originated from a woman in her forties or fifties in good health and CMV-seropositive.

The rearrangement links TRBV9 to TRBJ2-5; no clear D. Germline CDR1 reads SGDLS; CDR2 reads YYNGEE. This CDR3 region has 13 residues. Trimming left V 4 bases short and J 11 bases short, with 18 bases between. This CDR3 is CASSPATHLGQYF. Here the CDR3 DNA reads TGTGCCAGCAGCCCGGCCACCCACCTCGGGCAGTACTTC.

CDR3 region: CASSRDSSYEQYF. CDR3 sequence (DNA): TGTGCCAGCAGCCGGGACAGCTCCTACGAGCAGTACTTC. The chain has TRBV7-3 and TRBJ2-7, with 7 nucleotides matching TRBD1. Germline loops: CDR1 SGHTA, CDR2 FQGTGA. The CDR3 spans 13 residues. J lost 0 bases, V lost 5 bases, and 1 base had no gene match.

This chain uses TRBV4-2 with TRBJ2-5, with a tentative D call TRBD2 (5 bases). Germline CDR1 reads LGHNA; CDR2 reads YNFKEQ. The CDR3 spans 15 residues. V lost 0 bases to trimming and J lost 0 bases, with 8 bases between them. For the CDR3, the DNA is TGTGCCAGCAGCCAAGAAGCGGATTACCAAGAGACCCAGTACTTC. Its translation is CASSQEADYQETQYF.

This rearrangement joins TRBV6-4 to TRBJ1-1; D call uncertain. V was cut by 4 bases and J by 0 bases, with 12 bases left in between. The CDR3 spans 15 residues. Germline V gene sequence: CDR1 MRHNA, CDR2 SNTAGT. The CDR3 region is CASSALPGMNTEAFF. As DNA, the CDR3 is TGTGCCAGCAGTGCACTGCCGGGGATGAACACTGAAGCTTTCTTT.

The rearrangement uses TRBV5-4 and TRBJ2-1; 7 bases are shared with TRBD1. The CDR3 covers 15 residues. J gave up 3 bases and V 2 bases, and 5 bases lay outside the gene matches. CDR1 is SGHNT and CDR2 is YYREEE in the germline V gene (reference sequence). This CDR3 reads CASSFLRGRYNEQFF. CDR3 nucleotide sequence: TGTGCCAGCAGCTTTTTGAGGGGGCGCTACAATGAGCAGTTCTTC.

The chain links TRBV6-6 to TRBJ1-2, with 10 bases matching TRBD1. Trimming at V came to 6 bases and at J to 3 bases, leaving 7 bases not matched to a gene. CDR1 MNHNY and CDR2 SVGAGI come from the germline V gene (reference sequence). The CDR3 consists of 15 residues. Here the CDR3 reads CASRRTGGIDYGYTF. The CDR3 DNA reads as TGTGCCAGCAGAAGGACAGGGGGTATTGACTATGGCTACACCTTC.

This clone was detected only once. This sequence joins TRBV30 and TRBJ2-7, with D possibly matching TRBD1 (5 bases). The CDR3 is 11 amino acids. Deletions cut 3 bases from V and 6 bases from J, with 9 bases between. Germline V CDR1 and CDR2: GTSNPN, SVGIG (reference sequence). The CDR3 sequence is CAWRGALEQYF. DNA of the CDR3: TGTGCCTGGAGAGGGGCCCTCGAGCAGTACTTC.

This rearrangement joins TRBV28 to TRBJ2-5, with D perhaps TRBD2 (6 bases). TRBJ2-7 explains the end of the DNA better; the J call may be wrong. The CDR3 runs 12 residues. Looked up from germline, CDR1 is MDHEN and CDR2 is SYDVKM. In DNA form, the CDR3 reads TGTGCCAGCAGTTTATGGGGAGGCGAGCAGTACTTC. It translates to CASSLWGGEQYF.

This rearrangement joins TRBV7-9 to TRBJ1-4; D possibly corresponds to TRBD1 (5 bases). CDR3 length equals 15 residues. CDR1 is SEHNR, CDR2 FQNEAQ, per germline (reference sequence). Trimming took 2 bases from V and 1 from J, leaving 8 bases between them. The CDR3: CASSLWQGTNEKLFF. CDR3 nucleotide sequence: TGTGCCAGCAGCTTATGGCAGGGAACTAATGAAAAACTGTTTTTT.

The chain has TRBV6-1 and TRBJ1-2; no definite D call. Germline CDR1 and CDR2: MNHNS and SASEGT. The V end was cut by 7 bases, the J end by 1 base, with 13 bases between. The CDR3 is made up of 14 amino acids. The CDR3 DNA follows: TGTGCCAGCACCCCTCGGGGAGATAACTATGGCTACACCTTC. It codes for CASTPRGDNYGYTF.

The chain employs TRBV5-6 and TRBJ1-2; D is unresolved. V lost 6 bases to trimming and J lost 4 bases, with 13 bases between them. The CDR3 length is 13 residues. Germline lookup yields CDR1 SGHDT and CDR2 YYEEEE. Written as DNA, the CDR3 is TGTGCCAGCACCTCTTTTCTCGGCTATGGCTACACCTTC. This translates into CASTSFLGYGYTF.

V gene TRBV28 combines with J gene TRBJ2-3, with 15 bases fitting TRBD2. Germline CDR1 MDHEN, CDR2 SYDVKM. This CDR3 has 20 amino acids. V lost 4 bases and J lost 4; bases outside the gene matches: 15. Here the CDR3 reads CASSSPLWTSGGAMADTQYF. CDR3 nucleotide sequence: TGTGCCAGCAGTTCCCCGCTTTGGACTAGCGGGGGGGCTATGGCAGATACGCAGTATTTT.

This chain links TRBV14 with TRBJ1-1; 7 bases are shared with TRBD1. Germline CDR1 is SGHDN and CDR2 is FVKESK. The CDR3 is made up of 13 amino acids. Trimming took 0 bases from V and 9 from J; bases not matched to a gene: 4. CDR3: CASSQDYRGKAFF. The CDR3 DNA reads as TGTGCCAGCAGCCAAGACTACAGGGGAAAAGCTTTCTTT.

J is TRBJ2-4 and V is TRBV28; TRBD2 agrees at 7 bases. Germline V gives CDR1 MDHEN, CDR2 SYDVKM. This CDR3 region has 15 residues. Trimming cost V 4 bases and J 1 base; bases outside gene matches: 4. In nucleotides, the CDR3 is TGTGCCAGCAGTTGGAGCGGGGAGGCCAAAAACATTCAGTACTTC. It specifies CASSWSGEAKNIQYF.

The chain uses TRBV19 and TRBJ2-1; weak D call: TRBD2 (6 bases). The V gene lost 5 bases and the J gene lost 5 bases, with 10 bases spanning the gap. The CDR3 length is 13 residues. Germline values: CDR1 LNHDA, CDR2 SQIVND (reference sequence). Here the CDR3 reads CASSWGLDNEQFF. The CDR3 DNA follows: TGTGCCAGTAGTTGGGGACTGGACAATGAGCAGTTCTTC.

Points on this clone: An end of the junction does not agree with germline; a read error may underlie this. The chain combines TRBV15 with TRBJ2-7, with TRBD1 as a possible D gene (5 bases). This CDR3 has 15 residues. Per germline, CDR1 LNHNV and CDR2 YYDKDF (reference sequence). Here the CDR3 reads CAASSHIGAGWEQYF. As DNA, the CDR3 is TGTGCCGCCAGCAGCCACATTGGAGCAGGGTGGGAGCAGTACTTC.

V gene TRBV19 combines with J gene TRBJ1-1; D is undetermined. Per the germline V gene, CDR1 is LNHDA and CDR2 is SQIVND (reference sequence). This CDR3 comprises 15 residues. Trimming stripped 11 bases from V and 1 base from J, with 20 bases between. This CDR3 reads CACTPQRGSNTEAFF. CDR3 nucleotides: TGTGCCTGTACCCCCCAGCGGGGATCGAACACTGAAGCTTTCTTT.

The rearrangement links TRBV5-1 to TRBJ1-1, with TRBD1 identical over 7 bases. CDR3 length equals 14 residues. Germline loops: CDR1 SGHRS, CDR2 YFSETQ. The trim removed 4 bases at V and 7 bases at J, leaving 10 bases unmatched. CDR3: CASSEPTGSGEAFF. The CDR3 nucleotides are TGCGCCAGCAGCGAACCGACAGGGTCCGGTGAAGCTTTCTTT.

The CDR3 bases are TGTGCCAGCACTCCCGCCGGGGAGGGAGGCTACACCTTC. Translating it yields CASTPAGEGGYTF. This chain uses TRBV5-4 with TRBJ1-2; D gene ambiguous. Germline V gene sequence: CDR1 SGHNT, CDR2 YYREEE (reference sequence). Trimming shortened V by 6 bases and J by 8 bases, and 17 bases separated the two germline ends. The length of the CDR3 is 13 residues.

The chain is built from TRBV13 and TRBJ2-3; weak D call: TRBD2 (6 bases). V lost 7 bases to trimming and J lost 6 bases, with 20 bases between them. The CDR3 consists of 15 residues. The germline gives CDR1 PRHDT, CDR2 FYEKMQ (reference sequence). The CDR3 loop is CASTPRSGVGDTQYF. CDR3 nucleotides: TGTGCCAGCACCCCTCGGTCGGGGGTGGGGGATACGCAGTATTTT.

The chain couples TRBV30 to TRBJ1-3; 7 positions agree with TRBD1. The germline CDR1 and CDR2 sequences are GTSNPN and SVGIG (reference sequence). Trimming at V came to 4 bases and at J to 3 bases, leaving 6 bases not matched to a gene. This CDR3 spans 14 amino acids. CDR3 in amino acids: CAWTPTGFGNTIYF. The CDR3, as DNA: TGTGCCTGGACTCCGACAGGGTTTGGAAACACCATATATTTT.